The clone carrying this TCR beta chain was recorded many times. Its antigen is unidentified. The CDR3 extends over 16 amino acids. The J segment lost 1 base and the V segment lost 1 base, leaving 7 bases of the junction unmatched. Per germline, CDR1 DFQATT and CDR2 SNEGSKA (reference sequence). The study based diagnoses on clinical symptoms, serum thyroxine and TRAb, thyroid ultrasound and orbital computed tomography. TCR beta CDR3 sequences were amplified from RNA transcripts. HTBI primers drove first-round RT-PCR of the TCR CDR3. One entry per CDR3 protein, called by TCRdb with MiXCR from the multiplex PCR reads. The data contain 300,000 to 400,000 distinct CDR3 sequences, around a fifth of them seen just once; the ten biggest clones take up 50%. The sample originates from a study of T cells in Graves' hyperthyroidism and ophthalmopathy. Study results and caveats: Ophthalmopathy was identified by the model a median about 6 months ahead of onset.

The TCR originated in a woman between 50 and 59 years old with Graves' hyperthyroidism. What was sequenced was blood. This chain connects TRBV20-1 to TRBJ2-1; 7 nucleotides agree with TRBD2. The chain's CDR3 is CSARVGGTGSYNEQFF. In nucleotides, the CDR3 is TGCAGTGCTAGAGTGGGGGGGACGGGATCCTACAATGAGCAGTTCTTC.